Given below is one T cell receptor beta chain in context. Antigen: not known. Deep TCR-beta sequencing used DNA from uncultured naive and memory CD4+ T cells. Assay used: immunoSEQ multiplex PCR; TCRdb lists only in-frame clones, some missing. The sample carries around 11,000 clones, 87% recorded once. CDR1 and CDR2 from the germline V gene are MGHRA and YSYEKL. The CDR3 is 17 amino acids. J lost 5 bases, V lost 4 bases, and 10 bases had no gene match. The data originate from a study of CD4 T cells in relation to SARS-CoV-2 and coronaviruses. General study points: In around 67% of donors, memory CD4+ clonotypes crossrecognized SARS-CoV-2 and at least one common cold coronavirus spike.

This sequence originates from an adult with COVID-19. Material for sequencing was naive CD4+ T cells from PBMCs. Regarding subset: naive CD4+ T cells isolated by negative enrichment. This chain uses TRBV4-1 with TRBJ2-7, with 14 bases matching TRBD2. The CDR3 coding sequence is TGCGCCAGCAGCCCTACGACTAGCGGGGGGGTCCCGCACGAGCAGTACTTC. Translated: CASSPTTSGGVPHEQYF.